Shown below are 21 T cell receptor beta chains from a single sample sequenced in a study of blood T cell repertoires in COVID-19. TCRdb keeps only in-frame clones here, not all; method: immunoSEQ multiplex PCR. Among some 24,000 clones listed, 85% to 90% were seen once. Sequenced input: peripheral blood. The receptors derive from a human donor in a cohort sampled during active COVID-19.

This chain links TRBV7-2 with TRBJ1-4; 8 positions match TRBD1. V shed 1 base and J 10 bases; nucleotides not matched to a gene: 8. The length of the CDR3 is 15 residues. Germline CDR1 reads SGHTA; CDR2 reads FQGNSA. As DNA, the CDR3 is TGTGCCAGCAGCTTAGAGGCAGGGGGCTCGGGAAAACTGTTTTTT. This sequence encodes CASSLEAGGSGKLFF.

V usage is TRBV28 and J usage is TRBJ2-7, with TRBD1 matching 7 bases. This CDR3 is built from 14 residues. Germline CDR1 is MDHEN and CDR2 is SYDVKM. The V segment lost 6 bases and the J segment 7 bases; nucleotides outside the gene matches: 12. CDR3 loop: CASRLDRTKGEQYF. The CDR3 DNA sequence: TGTGCCAGCAGGCTGGACAGGACGAAGGGGGAGCAGTACTTC.

The V call is TRBV5-4, the J call TRBJ2-3; TRBD2 is a possible D gene (5 bases). In germline, CDR1 is SGHNT, CDR2 YYREEE (reference sequence). V shed 4 bases and J shed 4 bases, with 16 bases lying between them. The CDR3 covers 15 residues. This chain's CDR3 is CASSPRALAPDTQYF. The DNA for the CDR3 is TGTGCCAGCAGCCCTCGGGCGCTAGCCCCAGATACGCAGTATTTT.

V is TRBV28 and J is TRBJ2-5; TRBD2 matches at 11 bases. The germline CDR1 and CDR2 sequences are MDHEN and SYDVKM. The CDR3 loop spans 17 amino acids. The junction had 10 bases not matched to a gene; V was cut back by 2 bases and J by 5 bases. The CDR3 DNA sequence: TGTGCCAGCAGTTTAGGAGGGTTAGCGGGAGGGCCGGAGACCCAGTACTTC. Amino acids: CASSLGGLAGGPETQYF.

The chain carries TRBV3-1 (or the pseudogene TRBV3-2) and TRBJ1-2, with TRBD1 identical over 7 bases. This CDR3 has 13 amino acids. After removal of 2 bases from V and 8 bases from J, the junction contained 5 bases not matched to a gene. Germline V CDR1 and CDR2: LGHDT, YNNKEL (reference sequence). CDR3 loop: CASSQHRGGGYTF. The CDR3 DNA follows: TGTGCCAGCAGCCAACACAGGGGTGGGGGCTACACCTTC.

This chain connects TRBV7-2 to TRBJ2-3, with 10 bases identical to TRBD2. This CDR3 is 17 amino acids long. Germline V gives CDR1 SGHTA, CDR2 FQGNSA. The J segment lost 2 bases and the V segment lost 0 bases, leaving 5 bases of the junction unmatched. CDR3 protein: CASSLAPGLATTDTQYF. The CDR3 nucleotides are TGTGCCAGCAGCTTAGCACCGGGACTAGCGACCACAGATACGCAGTATTTT.

The chain links TRBV27 to TRBJ1-2; D might be TRBD1 (5 bases). The CDR3 loop spans 13 amino acids. The ends were cut back, 2 bases at V and 4 bases at J, with 8 bases in the middle. The germline CDR1 and CDR2 sequences are MNHEY and SMNVEV (reference sequence). CDR3 sequence reads: CASSLRGIYGYTF. The CDR3 bases are TGTGCCAGCAGTTTACGGGGGATCTATGGCTACACCTTC.

This clone was observed once. V usage is TRBV15 and J usage is TRBJ1-1, with 12 bases aligning to TRBD1. Germline V gene lookup returns CDR1 LNHNV and CDR2 YYDKDF (reference sequence). The CDR3 extends over 13 amino acids. Losses at the gene ends were 8 bases for V and 6 bases for J; bases not matched to a gene: 4. Here the CDR3 reads CATRDRGQPEAFF. CDR3 nucleotides: TGTGCCACCCGGGACAGGGGGCAACCTGAAGCTTTCTTT.

V gene TRBV7-9 combines with J gene TRBJ1-5; 10 positions agree with TRBD1. Germline V CDR1 and CDR2: SEHNR, FQNEAQ (reference sequence). CDR3 size: 14 residues. With V trimmed by 5 bases and J by 2 bases, 0 bases remained unmatched. CDR3 residues: CASSGQGGNQPQHF. DNA of the CDR3: TGTGCCAGCAGCGGACAGGGGGGCAATCAGCCCCAGCATTTT.

The chain combines TRBV30 with TRBJ2-3; no reliable D call. Germline CDR1 and CDR2: GTSNPN and SVGIG (reference sequence). The CDR3 totals 12 residues. The V and J ends lost 2 bases and 6 bases respectively, with 9 bases between them. The CDR3 spells CAWSPIRDTQYF. Here the CDR3 DNA reads TGTGCCTGGAGTCCGATACGGGATACGCAGTATTTT.

The chain couples TRBV7-8 to TRBJ1-2; TRBD1 matches 8 bases. In germline, CDR1 is SGHVS, CDR2 FQNEAQ. This CDR3 is 14 amino acids long. Losses at the gene ends were 1 base for V and 6 bases for J; bases not matched to a gene: 4. CDR3 sequence reads: CASSLGTGRHGYTF. CDR3 sequence (DNA): TGTGCCAGCAGCTTAGGGACAGGGCGGCATGGCTACACCTTC.

This chain links TRBV4-2 with TRBJ2-3; tentative D call: TRBD1 (7 bases). V was trimmed by 3 bases and J by 6 bases, leaving 13 bases between them. Germline V gene lookup returns CDR1 LGHNA and CDR2 YNFKEQ. CDR3 length: 14 amino acids. The chain's CDR3 is CASSQETGRDTQYF. For the CDR3, the DNA is TGTGCCAGCAGCCAGGAGACAGGGAGGGATACGCAGTATTTT.

This clone was seen only a few times. The rearrangement links TRBV4-3 to TRBJ2-7; 9 bases map to TRBD1. V lost 0 bases, J lost 0 bases, and 6 bases stayed unmatched. Germline V gives CDR1 LGHNA, CDR2 YSLEER. The CDR3 covers 17 residues. CDR3 sequence reads: CASSQDRGTGSSYEQYF. CDR3 in DNA: TGCGCCAGCAGCCAAGATCGTGGGACAGGGAGCTCCTACGAGCAGTACTTC.

The chain links TRBV3-1 (or the pseudogene TRBV3-2) to TRBJ2-2; D is unresolved. The germline CDR1 and CDR2 sequences are LGHDT and YNNKEL (reference sequence). Trimming pared 9 bases from V and 5 bases from J, leaving 16 bases between. This CDR3 has 14 amino acids. This CDR3 reads CASLQAGLTGELFF. Written as DNA, the CDR3 is TGTGCCAGTCTCCAAGCAGGCCTAACCGGGGAGCTGTTTTTT.

Only one count was recorded for this clone. V gene TRBV18 combines with J gene TRBJ2-2; D may be TRBD1 (6 bases). The germline V gene encodes CDR1 KGHSH and CDR2 LQKENI. Trimming shortened V by 4 bases and J by 2 bases, and 14 bases separated the two germline ends. This CDR3 spans 16 amino acids. CDR3 loop: CASSRQGTKNTGELFF. The CDR3 region has the DNA TGTGCCAGCTCACGACAAGGGACAAAAAACACCGGGGAGCTGTTTTTT.

The J gene is TRBJ2-7, the V gene TRBV15; 10 nucleotides agree with TRBD2. The CDR3 is made up of 17 amino acids. J was trimmed by 5 bases and V by 1 base; bases with no gene match: 11. CDR1 is LNHNV, CDR2 YYDKDF, per germline (reference sequence). The CDR3 nucleotides read TGTGCCACCAGCAGAGCCCTTCCTAGCGGGAGTATCGACGAGCAGTACTTC. This sequence encodes CATSRALPSGSIDEQYF.

The gene calls are TRBV4-1 and TRBJ2-6, with D hard to call. In germline, CDR1 is MGHRA, CDR2 YSYEKL. The CDR3 covers 14 residues. Trimming took off 4 bases at V and 2 bases at J, with 6 bases between the two ends. The CDR3 nucleotides are TGCGCCAGCAGCCTAACAACTGGGGCCAACGTCCTGACTTTC. Protein: CASSLTTGANVLTF.

The chain carries TRBV19 and TRBJ1-1; 7 bases match TRBD1. Germline CDR1 LNHDA, CDR2 SQIVND (reference sequence). V lost 7 bases, J lost 3 bases, and 8 bases stayed unmatched. The CDR3 totals 14 residues. The CDR3 coding sequence is TGTGCCAGTATCCGCGGCAGGGGGGACACTGAAGCTTTCTTT. Its protein product is CASIRGRGDTEAFF.

Comments on this clone: One junction end disagrees with the germline gene, perhaps due to a read error. The rearrangement joins TRBV11-2 to TRBJ1-2; D unclear. The CDR3 sequence is 13 residues long. Germline V CDR1 and CDR2: SGHAT, FQNNGV. For the CDR3, the DNA is TGTGCCAGCAGCTTAGATCAAGGCAGGTCTTCCCCCTTC. It translates to CASSLDQGRSSPF.

V usage is TRBV13 and J usage is TRBJ2-1; D might be TRBD1 (5 bases). With 4 bases removed from V and 2 bases from J, the gap between germline ends came to 15 bases. Germline assignment: CDR1 PRHDT and CDR2 FYEKMQ (reference sequence). This CDR3 has 16 amino acids. The CDR3 DNA follows: TGTGCCAGCAGCTCCCAGACAGTTTTGACCTACAATGAGCAGTTCTTC. It specifies CASSSQTVLTYNEQFF. The full variable domain, completed using reference TRBV13 and TRBJ2-1, is AAGVIQSPRHLIKEKRETATLKCYPIPRHDTVYWYQQGPGQDPQFLISFYEKMQSDKGSIPDRFSAQQFSDYHSELNMSSLELGDSALYFCASSSQTVLTYNEQFFGPGTRLTVL.

This sequence joins TRBV11-2 and TRBJ2-5, with 9 nucleotides matching TRBD1. Trimming took 4 bases from V and 5 from J; bases not matched to a gene: 5. CDR3 length: 14 amino acids. CDR1 SGHAT and CDR2 FQNNGV come from the germline V gene. CDR3 sequence reads: CASSWNRGHETQYF. The CDR3 region has the DNA TGTGCCAGCAGCTGGAACAGGGGGCACGAGACCCAGTACTTC. Full variable domain (outside the CDR3, taken from reference TRBV11-2 and TRBJ2-5): EAGVAQSPRYKIIEKRQSVAFWCNPISGHATLYWYQQILGQGPKLLIQFQNNGVVDDSQLPKDRFSAERLKGVDSTLKIQPAKLEDSAVYLCASSWNRGHETQYFGPGTRLLVL.